The sequence of this T cell receptor (beta chain) was determined in a study of blood T cell repertoires in COVID-19. The study drew participants aged about 18 to 89 years from about two dozen US areas. Measured with immunoSEQ multiplex PCR; TCRdb has only the in-frame clones, and not every one. This table holds hundreds of thousands of clones, 87% found once. The origin of this receptor is a woman between 45 and 60 years old who had recovered from COVID-19. The sample consisted of PBMCs or T cells enriched from blood (not recorded which).

The DNA of the CDR3 is TGTGCCAGCTCACTCCAGGAGGTGGGTTTGGGGACTGAAGCTTTCTTT. Its translation: CASSLQEVGLGTEAFF. V usage is TRBV18 and J usage is TRBJ1-1; D is unclear. CDR3 length: 16 amino acids. V was cut by 4 bases and J by 5 bases, with 20 bases left in between. Germline values: CDR1 KGHSH, CDR2 LQKENI.